Below are 26 T cell receptor beta chains sequenced from a single sample in a study of cytomegalovirus exposure and HLA in healthy donors. PCR involved 60 Vbeta and 13 Jbeta primers. The assay was immunoSEQ multiplex PCR, and TCRdb's table has in-frame clones only and misses some. Here the sample spans about 190,000 clones, about four fifths being singletons. Sequencing used PBMCs. Every receptor here comes from a man in his forties or fifties in good health and CMV-seropositive.

This chain links TRBV7-8 with TRBJ2-7; 8 bases map to TRBD2. The germline gives CDR1 SGHVS, CDR2 FQNEAQ. CDR3 length equals 14 residues. The ends lost 3 bases at V and 6 bases at J; junction bases unmatched: 7. Here the CDR3 DNA reads TGTGCCAGCAGCTTGGGACTAGAAGGCGGCGAGCAGTACTTC. Amino acids: CASSLGLEGGEQYF.

For this clone: At one end, the junction sequence differs from germline, possibly due to a read error. CDR3 residues: CSSSFPTGANYGYTF. As DNA, the CDR3 is TGTTCCAGCAGCTTCCCGACAGGAGCTAACTATGGCTACACCTTC. The chain uses TRBV7-9 and TRBJ1-2; a weak D match, TRBD1 (6 bases). Germline CDR1 is SEHNR and CDR2 is FQNEAQ (reference sequence). The CDR3 runs 15 residues.

The J gene is TRBJ2-5, the V gene TRBV6-6; no reliable D call. From germline, CDR1 is MNHNY and CDR2 SVGAGI (reference sequence). This CDR3 has 15 residues. V lost 0 bases, J lost 2 bases, and 10 bases lay in between. CDR3 protein: CASSYSSGLQETQYF. The CDR3 DNA sequence: TGTGCCAGCAGTTACTCGTCTGGGCTACAAGAGACCCAGTACTTC.

The J gene is TRBJ1-1, the V gene TRBV28, with 7 positions matching TRBD1. The CDR3 is 13 amino acids. Trimming removed 4 bases from V and 5 bases from J; junction bases left unmatched: 4. CDR1 and CDR2 (germline): MDHEN, SYDVKM. The CDR3 DNA is TGTGCCAGCAGTTACAGGGGATGGACTGAAGCTTTCTTT. Translation gives CASSYRGWTEAFF.

The chain links TRBV27 to TRBJ2-7; 7 nucleotides line up with TRBD1. Germline CDR1 reads MNHEY; CDR2 reads SMNVEV (reference sequence). The CDR3 spans 13 residues. J was trimmed by 5 bases and V by 6 bases; bases with no gene match: 7. The CDR3 spells CASSLQGDNEQYF. The CDR3 DNA reads TGTGCCAGCAGCCTCCAGGGGGACAACGAGCAGTACTTC.

In DNA form, the CDR3 reads TGTGCCAGCAGCTCGACTAGCGGGGGATCCTACAATGAGCAGTTCTTC. Translation: CASSSTSGGSYNEQFF. J is TRBJ2-1 and V is TRBV5-4; TRBD2 matches at 12 bases. Germline loops: CDR1 SGHNT, CDR2 YYREEE (reference sequence). With 3 bases clipped from V and 1 base from J, the junction kept 2 bases outside the gene matches. CDR3 size: 16 residues.

This clone appeared a few times. The chain has TRBV9 and TRBJ1-2; D possibly corresponds to TRBD1 (5 bases). Germline V gene lookup returns CDR1 SGDLS and CDR2 YYNGEE. The CDR3 has 13 amino acids. Trimming stripped 2 bases from V and 3 bases from J, with 8 bases between. CDR3 in amino acids: CASSVTADYGYTF. CDR3 bases: TGTGCCAGCAGCGTGACAGCAGACTATGGCTACACCTTC.

This chain connects TRBV6-1 to TRBJ2-2; 10 nucleotides agree with TRBD1. V lost 1 base and J lost 7; bases outside the gene matches: 3. CDR1 and CDR2 from the germline V gene are MNHNS and SASEGT. The CDR3 totals 15 residues. The CDR3 coding sequence is TGTGCCAGCAGTGAAGTGGGGACAGGGGTCGGGGAGCTGTTTTTT. Amino acids: CASSEVGTGVGELFF.

This clone has just one count. The chain joins TRBV7-2 to TRBJ2-1; a weak D match, TRBD2 (6 bases). Deletions cut 7 bases from V and 5 bases from J, with 18 bases between. The CDR3 sequence is 15 residues long. Germline V gene sequence: CDR1 SGHTA, CDR2 FQGNSA. CDR3 protein: CASTGGGWKNNEQFF. The CDR3 bases are TGTGCCAGCACCGGGGGAGGTTGGAAGAACAATGAGCAGTTCTTC.

The chain joins TRBV5-1 to TRBJ1-1, with D tentatively TRBD1 (5 bases). This CDR3 is built from 14 residues. CDR1 is SGHRS and CDR2 is YFSETQ in the germline V gene. Trimming took off 4 bases at V and 0 bases at J, with 10 bases between the two ends. DNA for the CDR3: TGCGCCAGCAGCCGGACATCGATGAACACTGAAGCTTTCTTT. This sequence encodes CASSRTSMNTEAFF. Full variable domain (remainder filled in from reference TRBV5-1 and TRBJ1-1): KAGVTQTPRYLIKTRGQQVTLSCSPISGHRSVSWYQQTPGQGLQFLFEYFSETQRNKGNFPGRFSGRQFSNSRSEMNVSTLELGDSALYLCASSRTSMNTEAFFGQGTRLTVV.

This chain uses TRBV4-1 with TRBJ2-7; 8 bases are shared with TRBD1. CDR1 is MGHRA, CDR2 YSYEKL, per germline. There are 14 residues in the CDR3. V lost 8 bases and J lost 5; bases outside the gene matches: 11. The CDR3 DNA reads TGCGCCAGCTCTCCGCGACAGGGGTGGAACGAGCAGTACTTC. Translated, it gives CASSPRQGWNEQYF.

The V gene is TRBV9, the J gene TRBJ2-1; D is unresolved. Germline values: CDR1 SGDLS, CDR2 YYNGEE. V lost 0 bases and J lost 7, with 8 bases in between. The CDR3 has 13 residues. The CDR3 DNA sequence: TGTGCCAGCAGCGTAGATGGCAGGAATGAGCAGTTCTTC. As protein: CASSVDGRNEQFF.

This sequence joins TRBV5-1 and TRBJ2-7, with D maybe TRBD1 (6 bases). CDR1 and CDR2 from the germline V gene are SGHRS and YFSETQ. The CDR3 is made up of 15 amino acids. V was cut by 3 bases and J by 5 bases, with 18 bases left in between. The CDR3 DNA reads as TGCGCCAGCAGCTCGTCCGGGACACCCCTCAACGAGCAGTACTTC. Its protein product is CASSSSGTPLNEQYF.

The chain joins TRBV6-1 to TRBJ1-5; TRBD1 is a possible D gene (6 bases). V dropped 8 bases and J dropped 0 bases, with 8 bases sitting between them. CDR3 size: 13 residues. Per germline, CDR1 MNHNS and CDR2 SASEGT. CDR3 nucleotides: TGTGCCAGCGGGGGCGCTAGCAATCAGCCCCAGCATTTT. Residues: CASGGASNQPQHF.

The chain recombines TRBV7-9 with TRBJ2-3, with D tentatively TRBD1 (5 bases). The V end lost 4 bases, the J end lost 2 bases, and 10 bases lay between the germline ends. The CDR3 has 14 amino acids. Germline V gives CDR1 SEHNR, CDR2 FQNEAQ (reference sequence). CDR3 DNA: TGTGCCAGCAGCTCGGAAGGGGACACAGATACGCAGTATTTT. Translation gives CASSSEGDTDTQYF.

V gene TRBV7-2 combines with J gene TRBJ2-3; 9 positions match TRBD2. The CDR3 covers 16 residues. V was clipped by 5 bases and J by 0 bases; unmatched bases: 6. Germline V CDR1 and CDR2: SGHTA, FQGNSA. CDR3 coding DNA: TGTGCCAGCAGCGCGGCTAGCGGGGTTAGCACAGATACGCAGTATTTT. It codes for CASSAASGVSTDTQYF. Variable domain in full (rest from reference TRBV7-2 and TRBJ2-3): GAGVSQSPSNKVTEKGKDVELRCDPISGHTALYWYRQSLGQGLEFLIYFQGNSAPDKSGLPSDRFSAERTGGSVSTLTIQRTQQEDSAVYLCASSAASGVSTDTQYFGPGTRLTVL.

This chain joins TRBV5-8 and TRBJ2-4; TRBD2 aligns across 9 bases. Unmatched junction bases numbered 6, after V lost 0 bases and J lost 8 bases. This CDR3 is 15 amino acids long. Germline V lookup: CDR1 SGHTS, CDR2 YDEGEE. Here the CDR3 reads CASSLAPAGGYIQYF. CDR3 DNA sequence: TGTGCCAGCAGCTTGGCCCCCGCGGGAGGGTACATTCAGTACTTC.

This clone was counted between two and nine times. V usage is TRBV10-3 and J usage is TRBJ1-2; TRBD1 aligns across 12 bases. V trimming: 4 bases; J trimming: 3 bases; junction bases outside the gene matches: 6. The CDR3 is made up of 16 amino acids. Germline CDR1 is ENHRY and CDR2 is SYGVKD. As DNA, the CDR3 is TGTGCCATCAGTGGGGACAGGGGGCTTTCGGACTATGGCTACACCTTC. Its translation: CAISGDRGLSDYGYTF.

The chain employs TRBV5-5 and TRBJ1-5; 9 nucleotides align to TRBD1. CDR1 and CDR2 (germline): SGHKS, YYEKEE (reference sequence). V shed 0 bases and J 6 bases; nucleotides not matched to a gene: 4. The CDR3 spans 15 residues. The CDR3 bases are TGTGCCAGCAGCTTGGCACAGGGGGCCGTTCAGCCCCAGCATTTT. Amino acids: CASSLAQGAVQPQHF.

The rearrangement uses TRBV11-2 and TRBJ2-7, with 7 bases fitting TRBD1. CDR1 is SGHAT, CDR2 FQNNGV, per germline. The CDR3 is 17 residues long. V gave up 1 base and J gave up 2 bases; unmatched junction bases: 11. CDR3 nucleotides: TGTGCCAGCAGCTTAGCGGCTTGGGGACAGAGAGCCTACGAGCAGTACTTC. Translated: CASSLAAWGQRAYEQYF.

This rearrangement joins TRBV7-8 to TRBJ1-3; no clear D gene. Per germline, CDR1 SGHVS and CDR2 FQNEAQ. Trimming shortened V by 5 bases and J by 8 bases, and 19 bases separated the two germline ends. The CDR3 length is 15 residues. The CDR3 coding sequence is TGTGCCAGCAGCCCGAGGCAGACGACGAGAGACACCATATATTTT. Translation: CASSPRQTTRDTIYF.

The chain recombines TRBV28 with TRBJ2-1; TRBD2 matches at 8 bases. Germline V CDR1 and CDR2: MDHEN, SYDVKM. The ends lost 4 bases at V and 1 base at J; junction bases unmatched: 12. This CDR3 region has 18 residues. CDR3 nucleotide sequence: TGTGCCAGCAGTTCCACTTTTGGCGGGAGGTCTTCCTACAATGAGCAGTTCTTC. The encoded protein is CASSSTFGGRSSYNEQFF.

The chain couples TRBV28 to TRBJ2-7; TRBD2 aligns across 7 bases. Germline-derived CDR1 and CDR2 are MDHEN and SYDVKM. The CDR3 spans 13 residues. J lost 1 base, V lost 8 bases, and 5 bases had no gene match. For the CDR3, the DNA is TGTGCCAGCTTGACTAGCAGATCCTACGAGCAGTACTTC. Protein product: CASLTSRSYEQYF.

Of note for this clone: Relative to the germline gene, one junction end is altered; a read error may explain this. The chain has TRBV25-1 and TRBJ2-6; 8 nucleotides line up with TRBD1. The length of the CDR3 is 16 residues. Germline CDR1 MGHDK, CDR2 SYGVNS. The CDR3 region is CASSRTGFSGANGLTF. CDR3 DNA: TGTGCCAGCAGTAGGACAGGGTTCTCTGGGGCCAACGGCCTGACTTTC.

This clone has just one count. This rearrangement joins TRBV18 to TRBJ1-1, with 9 positions matching TRBD1. Losses at the gene ends were 3 bases for V and 1 base for J; bases not matched to a gene: 3. This CDR3 comprises 15 residues. Germline CDR1 and CDR2: KGHSH and LQKENI. CDR3: CASSPRTGANTEAFF. The DNA of the CDR3 is TGTGCCAGCTCACCCAGGACAGGGGCGAACACTGAAGCTTTCTTT.

The V call is TRBV29-1, the J call TRBJ1-1, with D maybe TRBD1 (5 bases). In germline, CDR1 is SQVTM, CDR2 ANQGSEA. This CDR3 comprises 10 residues. V dropped 8 bases and J dropped 11 bases, with 15 bases sitting between them. In DNA, the CDR3 is TGCAGCACTGAGACAGACTGGGCTTTCTTT. This translates into CSTETDWAFF.